Listed here are 21 T cell receptor beta chains from one sample, sequenced in a study of post-analysis software for immune sequencing data. Study findings and constraints: Included in a set of roughly five TRBV segments more frequent in patients than controls were TRBV5-6, TRBV5-1 and TRBV20-1.

No antigen is known for these receptors. The authors incorporated unique molecular identifiers into the TCR beta cDNA libraries. Using its own MiXCR run on the PCR reads, TCRdb lists one record per CDR3 protein. The repertoire has over 700,000 distinct CDR3 sequences, 25% to 30% of them found once; the top ten carry about 0.5%. The sequencing sample was made of blood. These TCRs come from a girl aged 5 to 17 with multiple sclerosis.

Regarding this clonotype: This may stem from a read error, because a much larger clone lies one nucleotide away. V and J are TRBV6-5 and TRBJ2-5, with TRBD1 identical over 9 bases. The ends lost 0 bases at V and 5 bases at J; junction bases unmatched: 7. CDR3 length: 16 residues. Germline CDR1 and CDR2: MNHEY and SVGAGI. The CDR3 bases are TGTGCCAGCAGTTACTCACAGGGGGCTGCTGCGGAGACCCAGTACTTC. Translation gives CASSYSQGAAAETQYF.

The genes are TRBV29-1 and TRBJ1-2; 8 bases agree with TRBD1. CDR1 and CDR2 (germline): SQVTM, ANQGSEA. The CDR3 is made up of 12 amino acids. V lost 5 bases to trimming and J lost 6 bases; unmatched junction nucleotides: 5. Here the CDR3 reads CSVLTGVNGYTF. DNA of the CDR3: TGCAGCGTTTTGACAGGGGTTAATGGCTACACCTTC.

The J gene is TRBJ2-2, the V gene TRBV5-1; 9 bases are shared with TRBD1. The CDR3 totals 15 residues. Looked up from germline, CDR1 is SGHRS and CDR2 is YFSETQ. Trimming removed 3 bases from V and 5 bases from J; junction bases left unmatched: 5. The CDR3: CASSSATGGTGELFF. CDR3 bases: TGCGCCAGCAGCTCGGCGACAGGGGGGACCGGGGAGCTGTTTTTT. Complete variable domain (other parts from reference TRBV5-1 and TRBJ2-2): KAGVTQTPRYLIKTRGQQVTLSCSPISGHRSVSWYQQTPGQGLQFLFEYFSETQRNKGNFPGRFSGRQFSNSRSEMNVSTLELGDSALYLCASSSATGGTGELFFGEGSRLTVL.

This clonotype has more than one count but fewer than ten. As DNA, the CDR3 is TGCGCCAGCAGCCCTGGGACAGGGCGTCCCTACGAGCAGTACTTC. Amino acids: CASSPGTGRPYEQYF. The V call is TRBV5-1, the J call TRBJ2-7, with 9 bases fitting TRBD1. The CDR3 sequence is 15 residues long. Germline assignment: CDR1 SGHRS and CDR2 YFSETQ. Trimming at V came to 4 bases and at J to 2 bases, leaving 7 bases not matched to a gene.

The chain carries TRBV11-2 and TRBJ1-4; TRBD1 matches at 11 bases. Germline loops: CDR1 SGHAT, CDR2 FQNNGV. The CDR3 is made up of 16 amino acids. J lost 8 bases, V lost 0 bases, and 5 bases had no gene match. The CDR3 nucleotides read TGTGCCAGCAGCTTAGATCCCGGACAGGGGGCGGAAAAACTGTTTTTT. Translation: CASSLDPGQGAEKLFF.

This clonotype was detected many times. The rearrangement uses TRBV20-1 and TRBJ2-5, with 13 nucleotides matching TRBD2. The germline V gene encodes CDR1 DFQATT and CDR2 SNEGSKA (reference sequence). The CDR3 is made up of 16 amino acids. The junction had 7 bases not matched to a gene; V was cut back by 6 bases and J by 0 bases. This CDR3 reads CSAILTSGGYQETQYF. The DNA of the CDR3 is TGCAGTGCCATCCTGACTAGCGGGGGGTACCAAGAGACCCAGTACTTC.

A single count supports this clonotype. The V and J genes are TRBV27 and TRBJ2-2, with 9 bases fitting TRBD2. V shed 2 bases, J shed 5 bases, and the junction held 3 bases outside the gene matches. This CDR3 is 15 amino acids long. CDR1 is MNHEY and CDR2 is SMNVEV in the germline V gene (reference sequence). The CDR3 reads CASSLKGLATGELFF. The CDR3 region has the DNA TGTGCCAGCAGTTTAAAGGGACTAGCAACCGGGGAGCTGTTTTTT.

This chain connects TRBV6-5 to TRBJ2-1, with a tentative D call TRBD1 (6 bases). This CDR3 contains 15 residues. V lost 0 bases and J lost 10, with 16 bases in between. Germline CDR1 MNHEY, CDR2 SVGAGI. CDR3 coding DNA: TGTGCCAGCAGTTACTCGCCAGGGGATACCTACGAGCAGTTCTTC. Translating gives CASSYSPGDTYEQFF.

This clonotype was counted many times. V gene TRBV20-1 combines with J gene TRBJ2-1, with D maybe TRBD2 (6 bases). This CDR3 is 15 amino acids long. Germline V gene sequence: CDR1 DFQATT, CDR2 SNEGSKA (reference sequence). Deletions cut 4 bases from V and 2 bases from J, with 15 bases between. The CDR3: CSATRGKRTYNEQFF. The CDR3 DNA reads TGCAGTGCTACTCGGGGGAAGCGGACCTACAATGAGCAGTTCTTC.

The chain carries TRBV27 and TRBJ1-2; 8 bases line up with TRBD1. After removal of 7 bases from V and 2 bases from J, the junction contained 9 bases not matched to a gene. Germline V gives CDR1 MNHEY, CDR2 SMNVEV (reference sequence). This CDR3 spans 15 amino acids. The DNA for the CDR3 is TGTGCCAGCAAGGGGGCAGGGGGCGGAAACTATGGCTACACCTTC. Its protein is CASKGAGGGNYGYTF.

The chain employs TRBV6-5 and TRBJ2-1; 8 bases are a match to TRBD2. V shed 7 bases and J 10 bases; nucleotides not matched to a gene: 15. This CDR3 comprises 15 residues. Germline V gene lookup returns CDR1 MNHEY and CDR2 SVGAGI. The CDR3 protein is CASKGRREVSYEQFF. CDR3 nucleotides: TGTGCCAGCAAGGGCCGGCGGGAGGTCTCCTACGAGCAGTTCTTC.

This clonotype was seen only a few times. The chain recombines TRBV2 with TRBJ2-5; unclear D gene. CDR1 SNHLY and CDR2 FYNNEI come from the germline V gene. V was cut by 8 bases and J by 1 base, with 11 bases left in between. This CDR3 contains 13 residues. The CDR3 loop reads CASRRSIQETQYF. For the CDR3, the DNA is TGTGCCAGCCGGCGAAGCATCCAAGAGACCCAGTACTTC.

The V and J genes are TRBV20-1 and TRBJ2-7; maybe TRBD2 (6 bases). The J call may be in error: the DNA end matches TRBJ2-5 better. The CDR3 covers 14 residues. Germline-derived CDR1 and CDR2 are DFQATT and SNEGSKA (reference sequence). CDR3 in DNA: TGCAGTGCAGGGATGTGGAGGGCGGGTGAGACCCAGTACTTC. It translates to CSAGMWRAGETQYF.

The rearrangement links TRBV7-2 to TRBJ1-5; weak D call: TRBD1 (5 bases). The CDR3 has 14 amino acids. The V and J ends lost 4 bases and 2 bases respectively, with 9 bases between them. CDR1 is SGHTA and CDR2 is FQGNSA in the germline V gene. The CDR3 bases are TGTGCCAGCAGCTCCCCGACAGGCAATCAGCCCCAGCATTTT. This gives the protein CASSSPTGNQPQHF.

The gene calls are TRBV12-3 or TRBV12-4 and TRBJ2-1; 9 bases agree with TRBD2. J lost 10 bases, V lost 6 bases, and 10 bases had no gene match. The CDR3 covers 14 residues. The CDR3 DNA follows: TGTGCCAGCAGGCCCCTAGCGGGGCGCGACGAGCAGTTCTTC. It encodes CASRPLAGRDEQFF.

This clonotype was found once. The J gene is TRBJ2-4, the V gene TRBV28; no clear D. The DNA end favors TRBJ2-7, so the J call may be wrong. CDR1 is MDHEN and CDR2 is SYDVKM in the germline V gene. CDR3 length equals 14 residues. The CDR3 region is CAANPHLPTYEQYF. The CDR3 bases are TGTGCCGCCAACCCCCACCTTCCTACCTACGAGCAGTACTTC.

The chain is built from TRBV7-8 and TRBJ2-1; no clear D. The germline V gene encodes CDR1 SGHVS and CDR2 FQNEAQ. The V end lost 4 bases, the J end lost 7 bases, and 20 bases lay between the germline ends. CDR3 length equals 16 residues. The CDR3: CASSSTVTKSRNEQFF. In nucleotides, the CDR3 is TGTGCCAGCAGCTCCACCGTAACAAAGAGTCGGAATGAGCAGTTCTTC.

V gene TRBV7-2 combines with J gene TRBJ2-5; D not certain. This CDR3 region has 13 residues. Germline CDR1 and CDR2: SGHTA and FQGNSA. V lost 0 bases and J lost 7, with 9 bases in between. The CDR3, as DNA: TGTGCCAGCAGCTTAGCTCTAGACGGGACCCAGTACTTC. This codes for CASSLALDGTQYF. Drawing the rest from reference TRBV7-2 and TRBJ2-5, the complete variable domain is GAGVSQSPSNKVTEKGKDVELRCDPISGHTALYWYRQSLGQGLEFLIYFQGNSAPDKSGLPSDRFSAERTGGSVSTLTIQRTQQEDSAVYLCASSLALDGTQYFGPGTRLLVL.

The gene calls are TRBV20-1 and TRBJ2-7; possible D gene TRBD2, 5 bases. The germline V and J ends were trimmed by 3 bases and 2 bases, with 8 bases remaining between them. The V gene's germline CDR1 is DFQATT and CDR2 SNEGSKA (reference sequence). This CDR3 is 12 amino acids long. Here the CDR3 reads CSARSGTYEQYF. CDR3 sequence (DNA): TGCAGTGCTAGGTCCGGGACCTACGAGCAGTACTTC.

This chain uses TRBV20-1 with TRBJ1-5; D unclear. Trimming shortened V by 2 bases and J by 1 base, and 12 bases separated the two germline ends. The V gene's germline CDR1 is DFQATT and CDR2 SNEGSKA (reference sequence). The length of the CDR3 is 15 residues. CDR3: CSARTPGPSNQPQHF. The CDR3 DNA reads as TGCAGTGCTAGAACTCCCGGACCGAGCAATCAGCCCCAGCATTTT.

This clonotype was counted only a few times. The CDR3 DNA reads TGTGCCAGCAGAATAGGACTAGCGGAAATCAATGAGCAGTTCTTC. It yields the protein CASRIGLAEINEQFF. The chain links TRBV6-5 to TRBJ2-1, with TRBD2 matching 10 bases. Germline V gene sequence: CDR1 MNHEY, CDR2 SVGAGI. Trimming removed 6 bases from V and 6 bases from J; junction bases left unmatched: 8. The CDR3 sequence is 15 residues long.